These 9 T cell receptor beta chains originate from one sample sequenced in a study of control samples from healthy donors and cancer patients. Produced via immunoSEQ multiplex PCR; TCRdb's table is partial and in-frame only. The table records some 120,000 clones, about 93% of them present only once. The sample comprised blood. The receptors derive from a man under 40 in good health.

The DNA of the CDR3 is TGTGCCAGCACCCGAGGAGCCACGAACACTGAAGCTTTCTTT. Protein product: CASTRGATNTEAFF. V is TRBV4-2 and J is TRBJ1-1, with D uncertain. Germline assignment: CDR1 LGHNA and CDR2 YNFKEQ. Trimming cost V 7 bases and J 1 base, with 13 bases left between them. The CDR3 loop spans 14 amino acids.

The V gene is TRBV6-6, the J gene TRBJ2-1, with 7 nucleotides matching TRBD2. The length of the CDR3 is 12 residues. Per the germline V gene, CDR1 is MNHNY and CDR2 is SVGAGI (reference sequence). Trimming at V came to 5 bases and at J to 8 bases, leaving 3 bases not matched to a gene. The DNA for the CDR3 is TGTGCCAGCAGTCAGAGCGGGGATGAGCAGTTCTTC. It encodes CASSQSGDEQFF.

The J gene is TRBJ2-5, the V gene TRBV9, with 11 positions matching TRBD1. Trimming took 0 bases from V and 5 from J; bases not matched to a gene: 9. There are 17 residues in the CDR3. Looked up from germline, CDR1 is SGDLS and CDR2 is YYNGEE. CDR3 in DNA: TGTGCCAGCAGCGTAGTGAGCGGGACAGGGGGATCGGAGACCCAGTACTTC. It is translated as CASSVVSGTGGSETQYF.

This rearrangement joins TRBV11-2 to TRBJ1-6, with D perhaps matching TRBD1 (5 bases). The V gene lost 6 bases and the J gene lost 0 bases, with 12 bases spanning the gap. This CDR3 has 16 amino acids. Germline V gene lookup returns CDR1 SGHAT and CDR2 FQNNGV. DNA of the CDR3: TGTGCCAGCAGTCCCAGGGCAGACTCCTATAATTCACCCCTCCACTTT. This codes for CASSPRADSYNSPLHF.

The CDR3 DNA follows: TGTGCCAGCAGCAAAGCAGGGACAGCCTACGTGTGGGGCTACACCTTC. Amino acids: CASSKAGTAYVWGYTF. The V and J genes are TRBV21-1 and TRBJ1-2; the table's D call, TRBD1, was not checked against the DNA. TRBV21-1 is designated a pseudogene. The CDR3 contains 16 residues.

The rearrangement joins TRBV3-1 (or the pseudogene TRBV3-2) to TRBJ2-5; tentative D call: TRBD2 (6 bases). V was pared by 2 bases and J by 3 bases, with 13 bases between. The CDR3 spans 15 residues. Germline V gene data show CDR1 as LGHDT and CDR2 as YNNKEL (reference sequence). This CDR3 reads CASSQPRDSKETQYF. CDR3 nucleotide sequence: TGTGCCAGCAGCCAACCACGGGACTCTAAAGAGACCCAGTACTTC.

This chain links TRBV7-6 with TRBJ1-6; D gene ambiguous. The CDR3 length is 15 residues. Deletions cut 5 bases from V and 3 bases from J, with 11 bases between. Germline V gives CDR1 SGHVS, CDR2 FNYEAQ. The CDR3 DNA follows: TGTGCCAGCAGCCCCTTGGGAGACTATAATTCACCCCTCCACTTT. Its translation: CASSPLGDYNSPLHF.

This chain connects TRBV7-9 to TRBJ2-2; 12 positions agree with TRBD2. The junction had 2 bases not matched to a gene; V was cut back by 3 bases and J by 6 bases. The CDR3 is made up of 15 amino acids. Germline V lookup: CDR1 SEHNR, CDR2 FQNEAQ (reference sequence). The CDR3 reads CASSLTSGGSGELFF. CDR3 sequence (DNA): TGTGCCAGCAGCTTGACTAGCGGGGGTTCCGGGGAGCTGTTTTTT.

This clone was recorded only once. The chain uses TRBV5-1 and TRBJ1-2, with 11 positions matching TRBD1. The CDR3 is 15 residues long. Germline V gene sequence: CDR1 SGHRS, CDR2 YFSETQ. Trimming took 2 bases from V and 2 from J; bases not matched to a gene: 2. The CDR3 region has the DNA TGCGCCAGCAGCTTCTGGACAGGGGGCAACTATGGCTACACCTTC. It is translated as CASSFWTGGNYGYTF.